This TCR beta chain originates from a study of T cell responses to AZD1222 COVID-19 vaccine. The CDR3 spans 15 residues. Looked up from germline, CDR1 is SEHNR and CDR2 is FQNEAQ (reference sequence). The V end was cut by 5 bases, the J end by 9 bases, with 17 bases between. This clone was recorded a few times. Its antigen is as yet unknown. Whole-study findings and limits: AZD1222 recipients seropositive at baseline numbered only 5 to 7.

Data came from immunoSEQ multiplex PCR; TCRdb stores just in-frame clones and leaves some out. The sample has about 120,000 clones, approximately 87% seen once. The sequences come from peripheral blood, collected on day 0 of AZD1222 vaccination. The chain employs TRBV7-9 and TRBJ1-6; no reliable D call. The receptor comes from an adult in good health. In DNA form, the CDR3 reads TGTGCCAGCAGCCTCCGCCCGGGCAATGGTTCACCCCTCCACTTT. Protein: CASSLRPGNGSPLHF.